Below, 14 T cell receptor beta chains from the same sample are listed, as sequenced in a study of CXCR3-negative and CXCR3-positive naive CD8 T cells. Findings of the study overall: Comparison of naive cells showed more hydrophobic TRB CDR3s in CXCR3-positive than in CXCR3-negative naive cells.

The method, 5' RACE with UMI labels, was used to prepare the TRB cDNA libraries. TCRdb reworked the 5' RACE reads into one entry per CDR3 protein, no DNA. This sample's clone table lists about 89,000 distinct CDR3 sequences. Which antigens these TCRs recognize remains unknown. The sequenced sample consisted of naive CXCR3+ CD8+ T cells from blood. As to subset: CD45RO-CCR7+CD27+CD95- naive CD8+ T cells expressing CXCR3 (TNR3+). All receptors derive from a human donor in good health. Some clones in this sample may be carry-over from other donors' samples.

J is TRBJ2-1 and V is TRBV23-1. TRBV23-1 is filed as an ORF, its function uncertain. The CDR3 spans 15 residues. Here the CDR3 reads CASSLRGRGYNEQFF.

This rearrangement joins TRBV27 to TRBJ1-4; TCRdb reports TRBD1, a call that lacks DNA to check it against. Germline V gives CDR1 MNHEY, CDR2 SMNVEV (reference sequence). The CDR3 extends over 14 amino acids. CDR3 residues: CASKPGTENEKLFF. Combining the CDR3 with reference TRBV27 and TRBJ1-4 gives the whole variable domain EAQVTQNPRYLITVTGKKLTVTCSQNMNHEYMSWYRQDPGLGLRQIYYSMNVEVTDKGDVPEGYKVSRKEKRNFPLILESPSPNQTSLYFCASKPGTENEKLFFGSGTQLSVL.

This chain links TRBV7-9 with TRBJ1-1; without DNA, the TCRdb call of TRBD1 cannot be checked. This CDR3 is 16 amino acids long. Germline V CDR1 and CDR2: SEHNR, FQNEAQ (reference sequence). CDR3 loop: CASSPSDRLANTEAFF.

The CDR3 is CSVEVTDTQYF. The rearrangement joins TRBV29-1 to TRBJ2-3. Germline V lookup: CDR1 SQVTM, CDR2 ANQGSEA. The CDR3 runs to 11 residues.

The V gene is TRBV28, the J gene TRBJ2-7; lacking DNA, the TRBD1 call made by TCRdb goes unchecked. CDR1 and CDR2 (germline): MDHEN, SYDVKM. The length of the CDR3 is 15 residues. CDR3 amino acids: CASSFPGQGPYEQYF.

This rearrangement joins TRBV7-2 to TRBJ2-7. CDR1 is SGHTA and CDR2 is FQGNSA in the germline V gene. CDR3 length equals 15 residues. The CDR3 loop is CASSLVTDPVDEQYF.

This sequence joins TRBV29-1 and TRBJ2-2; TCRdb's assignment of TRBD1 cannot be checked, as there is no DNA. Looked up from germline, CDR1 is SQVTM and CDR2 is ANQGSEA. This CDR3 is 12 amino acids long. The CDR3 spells CSVYQGTGELFF.

The CDR3 loop reads CASSLAPGTGWERANEKLFF. V and J are TRBV7-8 and TRBJ1-4; TCRdb reports TRBD1, a call that lacks DNA to check it against. Germline V gene data show CDR1 as SGHVS and CDR2 as FQNEAQ. The CDR3 is 20 amino acids.

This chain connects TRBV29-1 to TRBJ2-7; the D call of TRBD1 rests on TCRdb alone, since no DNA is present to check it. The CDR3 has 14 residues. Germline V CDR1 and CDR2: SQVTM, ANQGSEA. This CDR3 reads CSVELDRVTGEQYF.

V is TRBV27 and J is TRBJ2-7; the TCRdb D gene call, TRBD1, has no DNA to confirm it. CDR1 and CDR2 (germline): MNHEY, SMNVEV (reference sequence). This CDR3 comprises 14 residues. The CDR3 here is CASATGTGSYEQYF.

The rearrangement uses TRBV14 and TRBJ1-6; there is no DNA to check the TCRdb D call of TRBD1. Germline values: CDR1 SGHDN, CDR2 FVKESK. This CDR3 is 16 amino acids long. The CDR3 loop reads CASSQYAPGQGDPLHF.

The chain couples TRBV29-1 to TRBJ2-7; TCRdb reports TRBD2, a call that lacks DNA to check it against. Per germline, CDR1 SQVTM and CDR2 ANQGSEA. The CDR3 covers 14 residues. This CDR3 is CSVESGGSSYEQYF.

The CDR3 protein is CSAARDSSSSPLHF. The chain links TRBV20-1 to TRBJ1-6; with no DNA, the TCRdb D assignment of TRBD1 cannot be verified. This CDR3 comprises 14 residues. Germline values: CDR1 DFQATT, CDR2 SNEGSKA (reference sequence).

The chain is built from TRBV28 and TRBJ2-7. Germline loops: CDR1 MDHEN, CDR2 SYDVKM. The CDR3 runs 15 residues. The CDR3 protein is CASSLTTTYSYEQYF. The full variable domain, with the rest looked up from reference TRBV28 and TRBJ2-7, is DVKVTQSSRYLVKRTGEKVFLECVQDMDHENMFWYRQDPGLGLRLIYFSYDVKMKEKGDIPEGYSVSREKKERFSLILESASTNQTSMYLCASSLTTTYSYEQYFGPGTRLTVT.